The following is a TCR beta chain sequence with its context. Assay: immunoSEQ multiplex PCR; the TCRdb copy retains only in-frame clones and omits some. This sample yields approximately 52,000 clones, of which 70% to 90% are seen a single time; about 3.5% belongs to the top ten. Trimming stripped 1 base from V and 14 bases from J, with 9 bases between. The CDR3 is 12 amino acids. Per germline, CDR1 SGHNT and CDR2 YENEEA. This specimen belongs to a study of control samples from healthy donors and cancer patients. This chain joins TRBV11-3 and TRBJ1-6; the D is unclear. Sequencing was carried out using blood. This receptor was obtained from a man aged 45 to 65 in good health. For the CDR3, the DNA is TGTGCCAGCAGCTTAGGGGAAAGGACCCTCCACTTT. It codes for CASSLGERTLHF.